This entry lists 23 T cell receptor beta chains sequenced from one sample in a study of cytomegalovirus exposure and HLA in healthy donors. Profiling relied on immunoSEQ multiplex PCR, and the TCRdb table lists in-frame clones only, not all of them. The table records 140,000 or so clones, 90% to 95% of them present only once. Sample: PBMCs. The receptors derive from a young man in good health and CMV-seronegative.

This chain joins TRBV6-1 and TRBJ2-7; unclear D gene. Germline CDR1 and CDR2: MNHNS and SASEGT. This CDR3 is 14 amino acids long. Trimming cost V 1 base and J 0 bases, with 7 bases left between them. Here the CDR3 reads CASSEEELSYEQYF. The CDR3, as DNA: TGTGCCAGCAGTGAAGAGGAGCTCTCCTACGAGCAGTACTTC.

The chain has TRBV6-5 and TRBJ1-2, with D perhaps matching TRBD1 (6 bases). Germline values: CDR1 MNHEY, CDR2 SVGAGI. V was cut by 0 bases and J by 4 bases, with 12 bases left in between. The CDR3 runs 15 residues. This chain's CDR3 is CASSYSSQGSYGYTF. In DNA form, the CDR3 reads TGTGCCAGCAGTTACTCGTCTCAGGGGAGCTATGGCTACACCTTC.

The J gene is TRBJ1-3, the V gene TRBV7-9; 8 bases are shared with TRBD1. The V gene's germline CDR1 is SEHNR and CDR2 FQNEAQ (reference sequence). The CDR3 extends over 16 amino acids. Trimming took 5 bases from V and 0 from J; bases not matched to a gene: 6. The CDR3 sequence: CASSPRDRISGNTIYF. CDR3 bases: TGTGCCAGCAGCCCCCGGGACAGGATCTCTGGAAACACCATATATTTT.

The DNA of the CDR3 is TGCGCCAGCAGCTTCGGCGGGAGTTACACCGGGGAGCTGTTTTTT. Its translation: CASSFGGSYTGELFF. This rearrangement joins TRBV5-1 to TRBJ2-2; 7 bases align to TRBD2. Germline trimming cut 2 bases from V and 3 bases from J; bases unmatched to any gene: 4. Germline V gives CDR1 SGHRS, CDR2 YFSETQ. The CDR3 covers 15 residues.

This clone came up once. The chain recombines TRBV7-9 with TRBJ2-2, with D tentatively TRBD2 (6 bases). Between the trimmed V and J ends, which lost 1 base and 6 bases, there was a span of 12 bases. The germline V gene encodes CDR1 SEHNR and CDR2 FQNEAQ (reference sequence). CDR3 length: 15 amino acids. The CDR3: CASSLVGSQAGELFF. The DNA of the CDR3 is TGTGCCAGCAGCTTAGTCGGGAGCCAGGCCGGGGAGCTGTTTTTT.

This clone was detected once. V is TRBV23-1 and J is TRBJ2-1, with 9 bases that match TRBD2. Being an ORF, TRBV23-1 has a function that is uncertain. This CDR3 has 16 residues. V gave up 3 bases and J gave up 7 bases; unmatched junction bases: 10. CDR3: CASSHTGTSPGNEQFF. The CDR3 DNA reads as TGCGCCAGCAGTCACACCGGGACTAGCCCAGGAAATGAGCAGTTCTTC.

The sample holds one count of this clone. The chain carries TRBV7-9 and TRBJ2-1; the D gene is possibly TRBD2 (6 bases). Germline V lookup: CDR1 SEHNR, CDR2 FQNEAQ (reference sequence). CDR3 length equals 13 residues. Trimming shortened V by 5 bases and J by 5 bases, and 10 bases separated the two germline ends. The CDR3 coding sequence is TGTGCCAGCAGCCTGGGACTCCACAATGAGCAGTTCTTC. Residues: CASSLGLHNEQFF.

The chain couples TRBV27 to TRBJ2-3, with 8 bases identical to TRBD2. Germline assignment: CDR1 MNHEY and CDR2 SMNVEV (reference sequence). This CDR3 spans 17 amino acids. The V and J ends lost 1 base and 0 bases, in that order; junction bases with no gene match: 6. This chain's CDR3 is CASSLLGPSGSTDTQYF. Here the CDR3 DNA reads TGTGCCAGCAGTTTATTGGGGCCTAGCGGGAGCACAGATACGCAGTATTTT.

The chain carries TRBV20-1 and TRBJ2-3; no clear D. In germline, CDR1 is DFQATT, CDR2 SNEGSKA (reference sequence). The CDR3 loop spans 10 amino acids. Trimming took 4 bases from V and 3 from J, leaving 2 bases between them. In DNA form, the CDR3 reads TGCAGTGCTATAACAGATACGCAGTATTTT. Its protein product is CSAITDTQYF.

This chain uses TRBV7-9 with TRBJ2-7; D is perhaps TRBD1 (6 bases). The CDR3 totals 15 residues. Germline V gene sequence: CDR1 SEHNR, CDR2 FQNEAQ (reference sequence). V was pared by 6 bases and J by 0 bases, with 15 bases between. CDR3 DNA: TGTGCCAGCAGTCTATACAGGGACGCCTCCTACGAGCAGTACTTC. Translation: CASSLYRDASYEQYF.

The J gene is TRBJ1-2, the V gene TRBV9; D uncertain. The CDR3 has 14 residues. The germline gives CDR1 SGDLS, CDR2 YYNGEE. V was trimmed by 0 bases and J by 3 bases, leaving 9 bases between them. CDR3: CASSVGGSHYGYTF. The CDR3 DNA follows: TGTGCCAGCAGCGTAGGTGGGAGTCACTATGGCTACACCTTC.

This sequence joins TRBV5-1 and TRBJ1-1; D is ambiguous. The V gene's germline CDR1 is SGHRS and CDR2 YFSETQ. The V end was cut by 0 bases, the J end by 2 bases, with 14 bases between. The CDR3 totals 16 residues. CDR3 sequence (DNA): TGCGCCAGCAGCTTGGCCGTGAAGCGTGACAACACTGAAGCTTTCTTT. Protein product: CASSLAVKRDNTEAFF.

J is TRBJ2-4 and V is TRBV6-5, with a weak D call TRBD2 (7 bases). Germline V gives CDR1 MNHEY, CDR2 SVGAGI. The CDR3 totals 15 residues. The germline V and J ends were trimmed by 2 bases and 8 bases, with 16 bases remaining between them. CDR3: CASSYGGGRRDIQYF. The CDR3 coding sequence is TGTGCCAGCAGTTACGGCGGGGGCAGACGGGACATTCAGTACTTC.

This clone was counted only a few times. The J gene is TRBJ1-1, the V gene TRBV7-2; weak D call: TRBD1 (6 bases). The CDR3 is 15 amino acids. V dropped 5 bases and J dropped 4 bases, with 17 bases sitting between them. Per the germline V gene, CDR1 is SGHTA and CDR2 is FQGNSA. CDR3 sequence (DNA): TGTGCCAGCAGCCCACAGGGTGGGCTGGGCACTGAAGCTTTCTTT. It encodes CASSPQGGLGTEAFF.

The chain links TRBV5-6 to TRBJ2-7; 9 positions match TRBD2. Looked up from germline, CDR1 is SGHDT and CDR2 is YYEEEE. The V gene end was trimmed by 0 bases and the J gene end by 1 base; junction bases not matched to a gene: 2. This CDR3 comprises 15 residues. The CDR3 DNA is TGTGCCAGCAGCTTGGCTAGCGGGACTTCCTACGAGCAGTACGTC. Translation gives CASSLASGTSYEQYV.

This chain links TRBV28 with TRBJ2-7, with 7 bases that match TRBD1. Germline-derived CDR1 and CDR2 are MDHEN and SYDVKM. The CDR3 contains 13 residues. The V segment lost 10 bases and the J segment 2 bases; nucleotides outside the gene matches: 8. CDR3 DNA: TGTGCCACAATATCGACAGGGCCCTACGAGCAGTACGTC. It is translated as CATISTGPYEQYV.

In nucleotides, the CDR3 is TGTGCCAGCAGCTTCCCGGCGGGGGAGGGCAATCAGCCCCAGCATTTT. Translation: CASSFPAGEGNQPQHF. The V call is TRBV11-2, the J call TRBJ1-5; D might be TRBD1 (5 bases). V gave up 3 bases and J gave up 2 bases, with 14 bases separating them. This CDR3 has 16 residues. Germline CDR1 is SGHAT and CDR2 is FQNNGV. Supplemented by reference TRBV11-2 and TRBJ1-5, the full variable domain reads EAGVAQSPRYKIIEKRQSVAFWCNPISGHATLYWYQQILGQGPKLLIQFQNNGVVDDSQLPKDRFSAERLKGVDSTLKIQPAKLEDSAVYLCASSFPAGEGNQPQHFGDGTRLSIL.

The chain recombines TRBV7-2 with TRBJ1-5; D unresolved. Germline values: CDR1 SGHTA, CDR2 FQGNSA. The CDR3 spans 14 residues. V shed 5 bases and J shed 5 bases, with 13 bases lying between them. CDR3 in DNA: TGTGCCAGCAGCCCGTACCCCGGGGATCAGCCCCAGCATTTT. Protein product: CASSPYPGDQPQHF.

The chain joins TRBV15 to TRBJ2-1, with TRBD2 identical over 8 bases. The germline V gene has CDR1 LNHNV and CDR2 YYDKDF (reference sequence). This CDR3 has 20 residues. Trimming at V came to 7 bases and at J to 4 bases, leaving 24 bases not matched to a gene. As DNA, the CDR3 is TGTGCCACCAAATCACAAATAGGAGGACTAGCCCAACGGAATTACAATGAGCAGTTCTTC. Protein: CATKSQIGGLAQRNYNEQFF.

This sequence joins TRBV19 and TRBJ1-5; 9 nucleotides match TRBD1. The CDR3 extends over 15 amino acids. The trim removed 8 bases at V and 2 bases at J, leaving 7 bases unmatched. The germline CDR1 and CDR2 sequences are LNHDA and SQIVND (reference sequence). The chain's CDR3 is CASDGTGNRNQPQHF. CDR3 coding DNA: TGTGCCAGTGATGGGACAGGGAATCGCAATCAGCCCCAGCATTTT.

The rearrangement links TRBV7-2 to TRBJ2-5; 8 bases align to TRBD1. The CDR3 extends over 15 amino acids. Germline V gene data show CDR1 as SGHTA and CDR2 as FQGNSA. V lost 3 bases and J lost 5; bases outside the gene matches: 8. The CDR3 DNA reads TGTGCCAGCAGCTTCTCCGGGACAGGCGGCGAGACCCAGTACTTC. It yields the protein CASSFSGTGGETQYF.

The chain uses TRBV14 and TRBJ2-3; 13 positions match TRBD2. The germline CDR1 and CDR2 sequences are SGHDN and FVKESK. This CDR3 region has 23 residues. J lost 2 bases, V lost 3 bases, and 23 bases had no gene match. CDR3 region: CASSQFTTGAGGLAGRFTDTQYF. DNA for the CDR3: TGTGCCAGCAGCCAGTTTACTACGGGGGCAGGGGGACTAGCGGGAAGGTTCACAGATACGCAGTATTTT.

V gene TRBV27 combines with J gene TRBJ2-1, with 13 nucleotides matching TRBD2. The CDR3 has 15 residues. Germline CDR1 MNHEY, CDR2 SMNVEV (reference sequence). J gave up 0 bases and V 8 bases, and 1 base lay outside the gene matches. The CDR3 region has the DNA TGTGCCAGCCGACTAGCGGGAGGCTCCTACAATGAGCAGTTCTTC. The encoded protein is CASRLAGGSYNEQFF.